Below, 9 T cell receptor beta chains from the same sample are listed, as sequenced in a study of cytomegalovirus exposure and HLA in healthy donors. A multiplex PCR was run with 60 Vbeta primers and 13 Jbeta primers. Method: immunoSEQ multiplex PCR; TCRdb's copy keeps in-frame clones and lacks some. The data show 150,000 or so clones, 60% to 80% seen once. Sequenced input: PBMCs. These receptors came from a woman in her forties in good health and CMV-seronegative.

V is TRBV6-5 and J is TRBJ1-6; TRBD1 agrees at 7 bases. V trimming: 7 bases; J trimming: 4 bases; junction bases outside the gene matches: 7. The CDR3 extends over 15 amino acids. CDR1 is MNHEY and CDR2 is SVGAGI in the germline V gene. Here the CDR3 DNA reads TGTGCCAGCAAAAGGACAGGAGAGTATAATTCACCCCTCCACTTT. Translating it yields CASKRTGEYNSPLHF.

This clone was detected a few times. Within the sample, other DNA sequences also encode this same CDR3. This chain links TRBV6-1 with TRBJ1-2, with D possibly matching TRBD1 (5 bases). Germline V lookup: CDR1 MNHNS, CDR2 SASEGT. The CDR3 is made up of 15 amino acids. V lost 2 bases and J lost 9, with 19 bases in between. CDR3 residues: CASSESGGLGVSYTF. Written as DNA, the CDR3 is TGTGCCAGCAGTGAAAGCGGGGGGTTGGGCGTGAGCTACACCTTC.

The chain couples TRBV2 to TRBJ1-2, with a tentative D call TRBD1 (6 bases). V gave up 4 bases and J gave up 4 bases, with 19 bases separating them. Germline V gives CDR1 SNHLY, CDR2 FYNNEI. CDR3 length: 16 residues. In DNA form, the CDR3 reads TGTGCCAGCAGTGCGCGGGGGGGCCCAAACTCCTATGGCTACACCTTC. The encoded protein is CASSARGGPNSYGYTF.

The rearrangement joins TRBV6-1 to TRBJ1-3, with 8 bases fitting TRBD1. Germline V gene data show CDR1 as MNHNS and CDR2 as SASEGT. The CDR3 contains 12 residues. After removal of 8 bases from V and 5 bases from J, the junction contained 2 bases not matched to a gene. CDR3 residues: CASRTGRNTIYF. The CDR3 DNA follows: TGTGCCAGCCGGACAGGGAGAAACACCATATATTTT.

This clone was seen once. A junction end diverges from the germline sequence, so it may reflect a read error. This chain uses TRBV6-1 with TRBJ1-3; D may be TRBD1 (6 bases). This CDR3 has 13 residues. The V gene's germline CDR1 is MNHNS and CDR2 SASEGT. The CDR3: CAGRQVSGNTIYF. CDR3 in DNA: TGTGCCGGCAGACAGGTCTCTGGAAACACCATATATTTT.

The V gene is TRBV9, the J gene TRBJ2-2, with unresolved D. The germline V gene encodes CDR1 SGDLS and CDR2 YYNGEE. V dropped 0 bases and J dropped 7 bases, with 7 bases sitting between them. CDR3 length: 13 residues. CDR3 region: CASSVEFVGELFF. CDR3 DNA: TGTGCCAGCAGCGTAGAATTCGTCGGGGAGCTGTTTTTT.

J is TRBJ1-5 and V is TRBV29-1; maybe TRBD1 (5 bases). The CDR3 spans 14 residues. V gave up 6 bases and J gave up 9 bases, with 21 bases separating them. Germline V gene lookup returns CDR1 SQVTM and CDR2 ANQGSEA. The CDR3 protein is CSVPSEGEGPPQHF. The CDR3 nucleotides are TGCAGCGTCCCTTCAGAAGGGGAGGGTCCGCCCCAGCATTTT. Full variable domain (outside the CDR3, taken from reference TRBV29-1 and TRBJ1-5): SAVISQKPSRDICQRGTSLTIQCQVDSQVTMMFWYRQQPGQSLTLIATANQGSEATYESGFVIDKFPISRPNLTFSTLTVSNMSPEDSSIYLCSVPSEGEGPPQHFGDGTRLSIL.

The V gene is TRBV11-2, the J gene TRBJ2-5; D remains ambiguous. The DNA end is a closer match to TRBJ2-7, so the J assignment may be wrong. The CDR3 runs to 14 residues. Per germline, CDR1 SGHAT and CDR2 FQNNGV. Written as DNA, the CDR3 is TGTGCCAGCAGCCTCCTTGGGCCACCCGGCGAGCAGTACTTC. It translates to CASSLLGPPGEQYF.

V and J are TRBV29-1 and TRBJ1-6; a weak D match, TRBD1 (5 bases). CDR3 length: 13 residues. V lost 3 bases and J 6 bases, leaving 9 bases between the germline ends. The germline V gene has CDR1 SQVTM and CDR2 ANQGSEA. Here the CDR3 reads CSVETVPNSPLHF. The CDR3 DNA reads as TGCAGCGTTGAGACAGTCCCTAATTCACCCCTCCACTTT.